This TCR beta chain originates from a study of identifying expanded T cells in peripheral blood. This table comes from immunoSEQ multiplex PCR, and its TCRdb copy is limited to in-frame clones, with some not included. The profile shows approximately 90,000 clones, 88% of them singletons. This CDR3 spans 15 amino acids. Trimming shortened V by 0 bases and J by 4 bases, and 11 bases separated the two germline ends. Germline V lookup: CDR1 SGDLS, CDR2 YYNGEE. This clone was observed a few times. The receptor was isolated from a person between 18 and 75 years old in good health. The specimen sequenced was blood. The V call is TRBV9, the J call TRBJ1-3, with no clear D. CDR3 in DNA: TGTGCCAGCAGCGTAGGTCTGCCGGGGGGAAACACCATATATTTT. As protein: CASSVGLPGGNTIYF.